The clone carrying this T cell receptor beta chain occurred many times. Its antigen is undetermined. This entry belongs to a study of post-analysis software for immune sequencing data. Study conclusions and caveats: Higher frequency in patients than in controls was seen for roughly five TRBV segments, with TRBV5-6, TRBV5-1 and TRBV20-1 among them. A significant reduction in normalized Chao1 diversity was observed in multiple sclerosis patients versus controls.

This CDR3 is built from 13 residues. Germline CDR1 SQVTM, CDR2 ANQGSEA. Trimming took off 2 bases at V and 7 bases at J, with 12 bases between the two ends. Unique molecular identifiers featured in each of the TCR beta cDNA libraries. TCRdb reprocessed the PCR reads via MiXCR and lists one record per CDR3 protein. Here the sample spans about 170,000 distinct CDR3 sequences, roughly 31% being singletons. The source material was blood. V is TRBV29-1 and J is TRBJ2-1; D uncertain. This sequence was found in a girl under 18 with multiple sclerosis. The CDR3 sequence: CSVESTVRNEQFF. CDR3 coding DNA: TGCAGCGTTGAATCTACAGTAAGGAATGAGCAGTTCTTC.